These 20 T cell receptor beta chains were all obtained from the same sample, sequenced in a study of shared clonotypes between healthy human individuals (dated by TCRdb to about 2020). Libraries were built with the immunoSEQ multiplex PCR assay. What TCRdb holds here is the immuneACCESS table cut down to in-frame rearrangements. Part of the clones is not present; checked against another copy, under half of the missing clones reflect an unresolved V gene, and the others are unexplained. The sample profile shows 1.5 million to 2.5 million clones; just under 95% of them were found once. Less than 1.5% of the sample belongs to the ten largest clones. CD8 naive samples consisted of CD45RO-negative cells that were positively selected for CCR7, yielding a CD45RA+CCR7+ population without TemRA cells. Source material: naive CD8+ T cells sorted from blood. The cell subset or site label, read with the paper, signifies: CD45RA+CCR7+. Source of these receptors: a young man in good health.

The CDR3 DNA sequence: TGTGCCAGCAGTATACGACAGGGCCCCTACGAGCAGTACTTC. This sequence encodes CASSIRQGPYEQYF. The chain is built from TRBV27 and TRBJ2-7; 7 positions agree with TRBD1. The V segment lost 5 bases and the J segment 2 bases; nucleotides outside the gene matches: 6. There are 14 residues in the CDR3. In germline, CDR1 is MNHEY, CDR2 SMNVEV (reference sequence).

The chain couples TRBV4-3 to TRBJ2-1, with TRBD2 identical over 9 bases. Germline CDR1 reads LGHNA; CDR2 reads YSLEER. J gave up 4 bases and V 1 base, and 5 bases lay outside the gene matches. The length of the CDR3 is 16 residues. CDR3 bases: TGCGCCAGCAGCCAAGCGGGGACTAGCTCGTACAATGAGCAGTTCTTC. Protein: CASSQAGTSSYNEQFF.

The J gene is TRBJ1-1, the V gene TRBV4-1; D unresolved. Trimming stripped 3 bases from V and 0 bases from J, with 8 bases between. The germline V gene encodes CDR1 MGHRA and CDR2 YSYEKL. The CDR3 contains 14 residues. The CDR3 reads CASSHTGLNTEAFF. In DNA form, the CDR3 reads TGCGCCAGCAGCCATACTGGACTGAACACTGAAGCTTTCTTT.

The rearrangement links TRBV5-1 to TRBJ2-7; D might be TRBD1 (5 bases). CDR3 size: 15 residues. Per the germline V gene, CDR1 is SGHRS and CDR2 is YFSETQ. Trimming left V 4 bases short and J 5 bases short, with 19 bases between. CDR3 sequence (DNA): TGCGCCAGCAGCCTTGGTGGCAGGGTCGCCGACGAGCAGTACTTC. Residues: CASSLGGRVADEQYF.

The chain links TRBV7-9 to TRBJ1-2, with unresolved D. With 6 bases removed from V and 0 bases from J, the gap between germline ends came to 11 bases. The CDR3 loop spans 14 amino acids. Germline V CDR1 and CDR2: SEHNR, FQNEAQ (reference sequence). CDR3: CASSIPPSNYGYTF. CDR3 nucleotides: TGTGCCAGCAGTATTCCACCCTCTAACTATGGCTACACCTTC.

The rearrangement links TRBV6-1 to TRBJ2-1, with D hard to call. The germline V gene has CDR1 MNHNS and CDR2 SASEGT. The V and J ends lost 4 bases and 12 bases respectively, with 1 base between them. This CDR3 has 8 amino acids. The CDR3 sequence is CASSAQFF. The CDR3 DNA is TGTGCCAGCAGTGCGCAGTTCTTC.

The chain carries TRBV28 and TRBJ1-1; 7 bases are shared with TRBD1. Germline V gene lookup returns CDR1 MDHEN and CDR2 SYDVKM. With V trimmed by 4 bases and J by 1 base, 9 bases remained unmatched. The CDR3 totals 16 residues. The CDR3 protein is CASSSYRGQRNTEAFF. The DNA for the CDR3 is TGTGCCAGCAGTTCCTATCGGGGACAGAGGAACACTGAAGCTTTCTTT.

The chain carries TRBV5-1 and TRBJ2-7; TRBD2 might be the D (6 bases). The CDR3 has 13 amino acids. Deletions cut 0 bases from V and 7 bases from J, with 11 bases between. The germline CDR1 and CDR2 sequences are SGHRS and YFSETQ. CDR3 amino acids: CASSLAARGEQYF. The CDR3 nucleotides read TGCGCCAGCAGCTTGGCCGCACGGGGGGAGCAGTACTTC.

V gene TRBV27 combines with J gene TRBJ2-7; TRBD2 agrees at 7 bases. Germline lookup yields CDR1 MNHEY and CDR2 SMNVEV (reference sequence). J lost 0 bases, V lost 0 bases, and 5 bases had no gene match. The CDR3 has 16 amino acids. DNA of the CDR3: TGTGCCAGCAGTTTATCAGCGGGGCCCCTCTCCTACGAGCAGTACTTC. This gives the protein CASSLSAGPLSYEQYF.

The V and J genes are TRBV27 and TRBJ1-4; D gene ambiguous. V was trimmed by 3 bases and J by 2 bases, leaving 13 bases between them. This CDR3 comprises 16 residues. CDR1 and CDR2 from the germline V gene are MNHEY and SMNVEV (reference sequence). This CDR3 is CASSLNPGATNEKLFF. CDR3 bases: TGTGCCAGCAGTTTGAACCCGGGAGCCACTAATGAAAAACTGTTTTTT.

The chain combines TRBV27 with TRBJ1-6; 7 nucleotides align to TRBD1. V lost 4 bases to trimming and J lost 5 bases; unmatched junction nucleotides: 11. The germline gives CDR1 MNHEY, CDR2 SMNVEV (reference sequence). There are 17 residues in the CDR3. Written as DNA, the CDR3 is TGTGCCAGCAGTTCTCCCCCCGACAGGGAGGATAATTCACCCCTCCACTTT. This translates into CASSSPPDREDNSPLHF.

This CDR3 reads CASTPVSTDTQYF. DNA for the CDR3: TGTGCCAGCACCCCGGTTAGCACAGATACGCAGTATTTT. The rearrangement uses TRBV7-9 and TRBJ2-3; D is uncertain. The germline CDR1 and CDR2 sequences are SEHNR and FQNEAQ (reference sequence). The V gene lost 7 bases and the J gene lost 0 bases, with 8 bases spanning the gap. The CDR3 extends over 13 amino acids.

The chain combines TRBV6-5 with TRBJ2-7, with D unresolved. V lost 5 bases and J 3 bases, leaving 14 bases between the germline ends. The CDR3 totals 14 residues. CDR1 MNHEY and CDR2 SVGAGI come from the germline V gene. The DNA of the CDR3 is TGTGCCAGCAGTATCTCGTTAGACGGCTACGAGCAGTACTTC. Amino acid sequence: CASSISLDGYEQYF.

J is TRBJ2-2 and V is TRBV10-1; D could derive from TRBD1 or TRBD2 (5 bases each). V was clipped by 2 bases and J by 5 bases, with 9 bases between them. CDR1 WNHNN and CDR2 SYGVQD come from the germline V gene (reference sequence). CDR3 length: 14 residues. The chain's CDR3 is CASSEGRETGELFF. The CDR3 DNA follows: TGCGCCAGCAGTGAGGGCAGGGAGACCGGGGAGCTGTTTTTT.

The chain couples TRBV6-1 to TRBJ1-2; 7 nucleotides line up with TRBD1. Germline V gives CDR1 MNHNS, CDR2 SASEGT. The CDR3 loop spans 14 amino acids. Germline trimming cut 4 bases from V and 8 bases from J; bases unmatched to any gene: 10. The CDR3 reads CASSARQGPRGYTF. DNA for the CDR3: TGTGCCAGCAGTGCCCGACAGGGTCCTCGGGGCTACACCTTC.

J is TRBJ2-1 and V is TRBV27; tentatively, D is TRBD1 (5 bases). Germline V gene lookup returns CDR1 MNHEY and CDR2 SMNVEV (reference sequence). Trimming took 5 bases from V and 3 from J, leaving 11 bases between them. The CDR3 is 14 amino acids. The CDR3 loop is CASSPGISYNEQFF. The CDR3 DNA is TGTGCCAGCAGTCCAGGGATTAGCTACAATGAGCAGTTCTTC.

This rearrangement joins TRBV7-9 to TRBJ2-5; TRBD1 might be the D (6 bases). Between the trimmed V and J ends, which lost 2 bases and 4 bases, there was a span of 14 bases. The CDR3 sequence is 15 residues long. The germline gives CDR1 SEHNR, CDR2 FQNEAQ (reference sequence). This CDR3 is CASSLSHRERETQYF. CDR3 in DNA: TGTGCCAGCAGCTTAAGTCACAGGGAAAGAGAGACCCAGTACTTC.

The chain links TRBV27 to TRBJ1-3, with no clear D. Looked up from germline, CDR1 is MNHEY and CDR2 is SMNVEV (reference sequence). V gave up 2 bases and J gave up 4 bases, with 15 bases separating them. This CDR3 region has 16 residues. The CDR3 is CASSLGFPLGGNTIYF. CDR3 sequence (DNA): TGTGCCAGCAGTTTAGGATTCCCCTTAGGCGGAAACACCATATATTTT.

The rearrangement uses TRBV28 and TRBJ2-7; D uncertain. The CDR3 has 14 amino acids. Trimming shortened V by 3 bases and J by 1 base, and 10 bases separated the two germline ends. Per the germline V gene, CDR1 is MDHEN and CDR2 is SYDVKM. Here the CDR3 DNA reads TGTGCCAGCAGTTTCATTTCCCCGTCCTACGAGCAGTACTTC. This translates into CASSFISPSYEQYF. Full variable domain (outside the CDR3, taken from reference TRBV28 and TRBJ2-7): DVKVTQSSRYLVKRTGEKVFLECVQDMDHENMFWYRQDPGLGLRLIYFSYDVKMKEKGDIPEGYSVSREKKERFSLILESASTNQTSMYLCASSFISPSYEQYFGPGTRLTVT.

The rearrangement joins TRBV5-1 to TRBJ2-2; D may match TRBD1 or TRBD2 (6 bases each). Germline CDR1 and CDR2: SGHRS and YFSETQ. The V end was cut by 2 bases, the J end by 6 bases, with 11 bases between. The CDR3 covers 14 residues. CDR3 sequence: CASSFEGGAGELFF. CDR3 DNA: TGCGCCAGCAGCTTCGAGGGGGGAGCCGGGGAGCTGTTTTTT.